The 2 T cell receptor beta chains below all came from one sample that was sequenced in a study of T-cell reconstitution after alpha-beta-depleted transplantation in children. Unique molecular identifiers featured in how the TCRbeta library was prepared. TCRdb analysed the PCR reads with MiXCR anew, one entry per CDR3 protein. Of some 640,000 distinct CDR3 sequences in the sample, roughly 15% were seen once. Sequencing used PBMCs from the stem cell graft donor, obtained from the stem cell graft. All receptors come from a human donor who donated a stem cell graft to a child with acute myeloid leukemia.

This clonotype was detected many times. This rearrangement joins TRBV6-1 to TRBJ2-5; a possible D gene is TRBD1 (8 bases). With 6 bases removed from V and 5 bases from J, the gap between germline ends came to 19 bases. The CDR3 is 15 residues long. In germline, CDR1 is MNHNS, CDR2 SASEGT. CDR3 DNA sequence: TGTGCCAGCAGCCACAGGGGGGGCTCCGGGGAGACCCAGTACTTC. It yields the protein CASSHRGGSGETQYF.

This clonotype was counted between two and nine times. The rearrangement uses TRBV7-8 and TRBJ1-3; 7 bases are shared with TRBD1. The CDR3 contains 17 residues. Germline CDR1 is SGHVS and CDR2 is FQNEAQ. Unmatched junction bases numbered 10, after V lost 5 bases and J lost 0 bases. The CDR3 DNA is TGTGCCAGCAGCCCCAATTGGCGGGACAGCTCTGGAAACACCATATATTTT. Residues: CASSPNWRDSSGNTIYF.